This T cell receptor beta chain was recovered during a study of blood T cell repertoires in COVID-19. Study in general: Sample material is recorded as cDNA or gDNA derived from T cells, B-cell-depleted T cells, or PBMCs.

Seattle's enrolled individuals joined amid active infection and were then monitored longitudinally. Original processing methods: Estimates of nucleated cell counts were drawn from the amplification of reference gene primers. Profiling relied on immunoSEQ multiplex PCR, and the TCRdb table lists in-frame clones only, not all of them. The V and J calls and clone size come from that table; D and trimming were worked out from the DNA. The profile covers tens of thousands of clones, with approximately 86% appearing a single time and about 15% taken by the ten largest. Trimming pared 0 bases from V and 0 bases from J, leaving 9 bases between. This CDR3 has 16 amino acids. Looked up from germline, CDR1 is MGHRA and CDR2 is YSYEKL.

This rearrangement joins TRBV4-1 to TRBJ1-3; D uncertain. Sequencing used peripheral blood. This TCR derives from a man aged 40-49 years with COVID-19, enrolled during active disease. CDR3 protein: CASSQDTTYSGNTIYF. Here the CDR3 DNA reads TGCGCCAGCAGCCAAGATACCACTTACTCTGGAAACACCATATATTTT.